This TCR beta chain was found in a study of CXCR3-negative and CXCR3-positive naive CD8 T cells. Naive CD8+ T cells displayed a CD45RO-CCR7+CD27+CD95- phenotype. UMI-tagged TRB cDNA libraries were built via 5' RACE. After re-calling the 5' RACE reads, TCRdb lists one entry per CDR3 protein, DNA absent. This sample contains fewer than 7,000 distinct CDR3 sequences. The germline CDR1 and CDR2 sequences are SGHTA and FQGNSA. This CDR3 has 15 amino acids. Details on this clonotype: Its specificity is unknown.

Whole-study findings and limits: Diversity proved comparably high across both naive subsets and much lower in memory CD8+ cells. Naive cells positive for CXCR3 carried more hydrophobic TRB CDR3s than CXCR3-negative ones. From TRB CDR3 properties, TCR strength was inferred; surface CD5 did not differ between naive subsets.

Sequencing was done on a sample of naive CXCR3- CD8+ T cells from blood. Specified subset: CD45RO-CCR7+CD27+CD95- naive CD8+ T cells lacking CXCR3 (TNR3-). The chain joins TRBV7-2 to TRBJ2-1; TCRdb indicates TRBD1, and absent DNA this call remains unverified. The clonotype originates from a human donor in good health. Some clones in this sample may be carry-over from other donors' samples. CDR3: CASSPTLQGWNEQFF.